Here is one T cell receptor (beta chain) with its context. MiXCR, applied by TCRdb to the RACE reads, yields one record per CDR3 protein. The sample lists approximately 160,000 distinct CDR3 sequences, 28% occurring once. Time point given: patch test 3, about 24 weeks after DPC sensitization. Treatment described: therapeutic diphenylcyclopropenone sensitization with weekly scalp DPC. The study extracted total RNA from unfractionated whole blood. This record belongs to a study of human T cells and chemical hapten exposure. Study information: A roughly 2 cm by roughly 2 cm inner upper arm patch received 2% DPC for sensitization.

The sample was whole blood, taken in connection with sensitization to the hapten diphenylcyclopropenone (DPC). The receptor's source is a young woman with alopecia areata. Some clones in this sample may be carry-over from other donors' samples.

The CDR3 spells CASSFIRDQPQHF. As DNA, the CDR3 is TGTGCCAGCAGTTTTATTAGGGATCAGCCCCAGCATTTT. The chain carries TRBV12-3 or TRBV12-4 and TRBJ1-5, with D hard to call. The CDR3 has 13 amino acids. The V end was cut by 3 bases, the J end by 5 bases, with 8 bases between.